A single sample gave rise to the 8 T cell receptor beta chains below, sequenced in a study of PD-1 blockade in classical Hodgkin lymphoma. Here immunoSEQ multiplex PCR was the method, and the copy in TCRdb shows in-frame clones only, minus some. The repertoire holds some 35,000 clones, around 90% seen once, with roughly 0.2% in the top ten. Every patient had relapsed following autologous stem cell transplantation, and cohorts differed in brentuximab vedotin exposure. Thawed PBMCs underwent magnetic negative selection to yield purified CD4+ T cells. This sample comprised CD4+ T cells from blood, obtained at baseline. All receptors come from a human donor with classical Hodgkin lymphoma.

The table lists this clone with a count of one. The chain combines TRBV11-2 with TRBJ2-7, with TRBD1 matching 8 bases. The V gene end was trimmed by 4 bases and the J gene end by 1 base; junction bases not matched to a gene: 3. The CDR3 extends over 14 amino acids. From germline, CDR1 is SGHAT and CDR2 FQNNGV. The CDR3 DNA reads TGTGCCAGCAGCTGGACAGGGAGATCCTACGAGCAGTACTTC. It translates to CASSWTGRSYEQYF.

This clone was seen only a few times. J is TRBJ2-7 and V is TRBV27; 7 positions match TRBD2. V gave up 5 bases and J gave up 3 bases; unmatched junction bases: 10. This CDR3 spans 15 amino acids. Germline lookup yields CDR1 MNHEY and CDR2 SMNVEV (reference sequence). CDR3 region: CASSSGKRRLYEQYF. The CDR3, as DNA: TGTGCCAGCAGTAGCGGGAAGAGGCGACTCTACGAGCAGTACTTC.

The chain joins TRBV9 to TRBJ2-5, with D tentatively TRBD1 or TRBD2 (5 bases each). CDR1 is SGDLS, CDR2 YYNGEE, per germline. The CDR3 spans 13 residues. The V gene lost 2 bases and the J gene lost 4 bases, with 9 bases spanning the gap. The CDR3 loop reads CASSVGVLETQYF. The DNA for the CDR3 is TGTGCCAGCAGCGTGGGGGTTTTAGAGACCCAGTACTTC. The full variable domain, with the rest looked up from reference TRBV9 and TRBJ2-5, is DSGVTQTPKHLITATGQRVTLRCSPRSGDLSVYWYQQSLDQGLQFLIQYYNGEERAKGNILERFSAQQFPDLHSELNLSSLELGDSALYFCASSVGVLETQYFGPGTRLLVL.

The CDR3 coding sequence is TGTGCCATCGCAGAGGGTGAGCAGTTCTTC. Translated, it gives CAIAEGEQFF. The gene calls are TRBV10-3 and TRBJ2-1; possible D gene TRBD2, 5 bases. Trimming took off 8 bases at V and 9 bases at J, with 8 bases between the two ends. The CDR3 sequence is 10 residues long. The germline gives CDR1 ENHRY, CDR2 SYGVKD.

The rearrangement uses TRBV25-1 and TRBJ2-4; either TRBD1 or TRBD2 may fit D (5 bases each). The V end lost 10 bases, the J end lost 1 base, and 23 bases lay between the germline ends. The CDR3 loop spans 17 amino acids. The germline V gene has CDR1 MGHDK and CDR2 SYGVNS. The CDR3 nucleotides are TGTGCCATGAAGGGACGGAGGATTGGGCTGGCCAAAAACATTCAGTACTTC. Its protein product is CAMKGRRIGLAKNIQYF.

This chain joins TRBV27 and TRBJ1-2; the D gene is possibly TRBD1 (5 bases). Germline CDR1 and CDR2: MNHEY and SMNVEV (reference sequence). The CDR3 is 15 residues long. Trimming removed 3 bases at V and 2 bases at J, with 13 bases between. In DNA, the CDR3 is TGTGCCAGCAGTTTGAGGGCAGGGATAAACTATGGCTACACCTTC. It codes for CASSLRAGINYGYTF.

This clone showed up just a few times. V gene TRBV28 combines with J gene TRBJ1-1; D call uncertain. The germline CDR1 and CDR2 sequences are MDHEN and SYDVKM. Trimming left V 2 bases short and J 9 bases short, with 7 bases between. The CDR3 has 11 amino acids. The CDR3 bases are TGTGCCAGCAGTTTAATGGGGAAAGCTTTCTTT. It translates to CASSLMGKAFF. Filled out from reference TRBV28 and TRBJ1-1, the complete variable domain reads DVKVTQSSRYLVKRTGEKVFLECVQDMDHENMFWYRQDPGLGLRLIYFSYDVKMKEKGDIPEGYSVSREKKERFSLILESASTNQTSMYLCASSLMGKAFFGQGTRLTVV.

This chain uses TRBV25-1 with TRBJ1-3; D uncertain. The CDR3 is 16 amino acids. Germline assignment: CDR1 MGHDK and CDR2 SYGVNS. V was trimmed by 1 base and J by 0 bases, leaving 10 bases between them. CDR3 in amino acids: CASSELGSASGNTIYF. CDR3 in DNA: TGTGCCAGCAGTGAATTGGGCAGCGCCTCTGGAAACACCATATATTTT.